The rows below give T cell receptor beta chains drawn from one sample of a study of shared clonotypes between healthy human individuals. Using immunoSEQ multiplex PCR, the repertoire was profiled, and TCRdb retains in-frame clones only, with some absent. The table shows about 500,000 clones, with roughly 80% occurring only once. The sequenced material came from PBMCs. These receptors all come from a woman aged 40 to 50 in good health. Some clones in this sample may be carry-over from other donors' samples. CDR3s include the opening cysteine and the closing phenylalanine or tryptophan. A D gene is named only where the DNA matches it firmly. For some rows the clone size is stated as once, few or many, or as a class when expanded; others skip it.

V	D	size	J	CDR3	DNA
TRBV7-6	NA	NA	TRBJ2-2	CASSYRVHTGELFF	TGTGCCAGCAGCTACAGGGTTCACACCGGGGAGCTGTTTTTT
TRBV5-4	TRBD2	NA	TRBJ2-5	CASSGGLAGVETQYF	TGTGCCAGCAGCGGGGGACTAGCGGGAGTAGAGACCCAGTACTTC
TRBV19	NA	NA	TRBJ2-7	CASSIMTGPYEQYF	TGTGCCAGTAGTATTATGACCGGACCCTACGAGCAGTACTTC
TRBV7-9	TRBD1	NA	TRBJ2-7	CASSPWDRVYEQYF	TGTGCCAGCAGCCCGTGGGACAGGGTGTACGAGCAGTACTTC
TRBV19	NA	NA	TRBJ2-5	CASSNVAGGMGETQYF	TGTGCCAGTAGTAACGTTGCCGGTGGAATGGGGGAGACCCAGTACTTC
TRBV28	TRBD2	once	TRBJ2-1	CASSPGLAGGTYNEQFF	TGTGCCAGCAGCCCGGGACTAGCGGGAGGGACCTACAATGAGCAGTTCTTC
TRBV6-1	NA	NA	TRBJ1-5	CASSEVVGDQPQHF	TGTGCCAGCAGTGAAGTTGTCGGAGATCAGCCCCAGCATTTT
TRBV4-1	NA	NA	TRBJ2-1	CASSQVRRPNNEQFF	TGCGCCAGCAGCCAAGTCAGAAGACCAAACAATGAGCAGTTCTTC
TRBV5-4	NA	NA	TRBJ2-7	CASSPGLADSYEQYF	TGTGCCAGCAGCCCCGGACTGGCTGACTCCTACGAGCAGTACTTC
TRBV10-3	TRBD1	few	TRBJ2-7	CAISLTGPPSYYEQYF	TGTGCCATCAGCCTGACAGGGCCCCCGTCCTACTACGAGCAGTACTTC
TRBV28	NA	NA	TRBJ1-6	CASSLSRNLPLHF	TGTGCCAGCAGTTTAAGTCGTAATCTACCCCTCCACTTT
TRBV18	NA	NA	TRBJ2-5	CASSPLESKEIQYF	TGTGCCAGCTCACCCCTGGAGTCGAAAGAGATCCAGTACTTC
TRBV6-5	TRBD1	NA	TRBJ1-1	CASSYNRGAEAFF	TGTGCCAGCAGTTACAACAGGGGCGCTGAAGCTTTCTTT
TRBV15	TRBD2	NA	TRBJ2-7	CATSILAGLDEQYF	TGTGCCACCAGCATCCTAGCGGGACTAGACGAGCAGTACTTC
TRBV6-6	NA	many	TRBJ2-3	CASTLALGSDTQYF	TGTGCCAGCACCCTAGCGCTAGGGTCAGATACGCAGTATTTT
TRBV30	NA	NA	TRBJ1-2	CAWSSGEDYGYTF	TGTGCCTGGAGTTCAGGGGAGGACTATGGCTACACCTTC
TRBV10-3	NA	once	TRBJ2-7	CAISETAEPYEQYF	TGTGCCATCAGTGAAACGGCGGAGCCATACGAGCAGTACTTC
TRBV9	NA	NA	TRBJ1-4	CASSVEFGSGLNEKLFF	TGTGCCAGCAGCGTAGAATTTGGATCGGGGCTTAATGAAAAACTGTTTTTT
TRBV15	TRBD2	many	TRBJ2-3	CATSRDRGVSTDTQYF	TGTGCCACCAGCAGAGATCGGGGGGTGAGCACAGATACGCAGTATTTT
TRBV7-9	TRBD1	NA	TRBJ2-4	CASSLGQGWGLLAKNIQYF	TGTGCCAGCAGCTTGGGACAGGGATGGGGGCTTCTCGCCAAAAACATTCAGTACTTC
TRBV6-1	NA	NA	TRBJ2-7	CASSESFPSYEQYF	TGTGCCAGCAGTGAATCCTTCCCGAGCTACGAGCAGTACTTC
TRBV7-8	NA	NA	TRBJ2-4	CASSNDRSNIQYF	TGTGCCAGCAGCAACGACAGGTCCAACATTCAGTACTTC
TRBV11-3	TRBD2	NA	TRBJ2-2	CASSLGVTSGEAGELFF	TGTGCCAGCAGCTTAGGCGTGACTAGCGGGGAGGCCGGGGAGCTGTTTTTT
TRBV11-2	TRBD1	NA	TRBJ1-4	CASSLDSTGVLFF	TGTGCCAGCAGCTTAGATTCGACAGGGGTACTGTTTTTT
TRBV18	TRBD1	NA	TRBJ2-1	CASSPGQGRPYNEQFF	TGTGCCAGCTCACCGGGACAGGGGCGACCCTACAATGAGCAGTTCTTC
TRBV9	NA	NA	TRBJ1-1	CASSPRVNAEAFF	TGTGCCAGCAGCCCTCGAGTCAACGCTGAAGCTTTCTTT
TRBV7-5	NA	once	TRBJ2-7	CVRSLPQHKVKSSYEQYF	TGTGTCAGAAGCTTACCCCAACACAAGGTTAAGAGCTCCTACGAGCAGTACTTC
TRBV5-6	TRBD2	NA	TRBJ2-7	CASSLAGGSGAEQYF	TGTGCCAGCAGCTTGGCGGGCGGGAGTGGAGCCGAGCAGTACTTC
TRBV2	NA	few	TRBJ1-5	CASSEMGGGNQPQHF	TGTGCCAGCAGTGAGATGGGTGGGGGCAATCAGCCCCAGCATTTT
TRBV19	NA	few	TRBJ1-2	CASSNPGLNYGYTF	TGTGCCAGTAGTAACCCGGGCCTGAACTATGGCTACACCTTC
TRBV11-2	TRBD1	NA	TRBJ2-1	CASSLDFRGTPRKFF	TGTGCCAGCAGCTTAGATTTCAGGGGGACCCCACGAAAGTTCTTC
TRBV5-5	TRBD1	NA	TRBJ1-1	CASSFRGLGTEAFF	TGTGCCAGCAGCTTCAGGGGGCTGGGCACTGAAGCTTTCTTT
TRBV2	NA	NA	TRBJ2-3	CASSVSGLSTDTQYF	TGTGCCAGCAGTGTGAGCGGACTAAGCACAGATACGCAGTATTTT
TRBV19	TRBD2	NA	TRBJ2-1	CASSPRLAGGHNEQFF	TGTGCCAGTAGTCCCAGACTAGCGGGAGGACACAATGAGCAGTTCTTC
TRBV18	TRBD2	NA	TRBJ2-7	CASLPLAGGSHEQYF	TGTGCCAGCTTACCGCTAGCGGGAGGGTCCCACGAGCAGTACTTC
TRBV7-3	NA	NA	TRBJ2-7	CASSSGGEQYF	TGTGCCAGCAGCTCTGGCGGCGAGCAGTACTTC
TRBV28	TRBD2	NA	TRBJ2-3	CASSLRGFSGRSADTQYF	TGTGCCAGCAGTTTAAGGGGGTTTAGCGGGAGAAGTGCAGATACGCAGTATTTT
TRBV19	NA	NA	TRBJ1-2	CASRTNSSPNYGYTF	TGTGCCAGTAGAACCAACAGTTCCCCTAACTATGGCTACACCTTC
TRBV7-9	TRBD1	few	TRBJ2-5	CASSLTGGETQYF	TGTGCCAGCAGCCTGACAGGGGGAGAGACCCAGTACTTC
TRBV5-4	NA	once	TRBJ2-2	CASSLDGRSLGELFF	TGTGCCAGCAGCTTGGACGGGCGTTCCTTAGGGGAGCTGTTTTTT
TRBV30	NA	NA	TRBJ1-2	CAWSSTGYGYGYTF	TGTGCCTGGAGCAGTACAGGGTACGGCTATGGCTACACCTTC
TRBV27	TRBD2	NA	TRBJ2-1	CASSLRLAGGNEQFF	TGTGCCAGCAGTTTAAGGCTAGCGGGAGGTAATGAGCAGTTCTTC